This T cell receptor beta chain was recorded in a study of long-term antiretroviral therapy in people with HIV. Survey-level immunoSEQ v3.0 assays were run. The method was immunoSEQ multiplex PCR; TCRdb's version includes in-frame clones alone and lacks a portion of them. Of tens of thousands of clones in the sample, over 65% were seen once. The V and J ends lost 0 bases and 1 base respectively, with 9 bases between them. The germline V gene has CDR1 LGHNT and CDR2 FRNRAP. The CDR3 covers 15 residues. This specimen was unsorted PBMCs, taken around 5.9 years after starting antiretroviral therapy. J is TRBJ1-1 and V is TRBV12-5; possible D gene TRBD1, 5 bases. The receptor comes from a man aged 25 to 40 with HIV. DNA for the CDR3: TGTGCTAGTGGTTTGGTACGGGGCAAGAACACTGAAGCTTTCTTT. As protein: CASGLVRGKNTEAFF. The complete variable domain, with remaining parts taken from reference TRBV12-5 and TRBJ1-1, reads DARVTQTPRHKVTEMGQEVTMRCQPILGHNTVFWYRQTMMQGLELLAYFRNRAPLDDSGMPKDRFSAEMPDATLATLKIQPSEPRDSAVYFCASGLVRGKNTEAFFGQGTRLTVV.